The next 9 T cell receptor beta chains were all read from a single sample in a study of CD8 T cells in Susac syndrome. Reverse transcription of 0.5 to 1 ug RNA was performed with random hexamers. TCRdb ran MiXCR on the immunoSEQ multiplex PCR reads and lists one entry per CDR3 protein. This sample has 150,000 or so distinct CDR3 sequences, with roughly 95% found just once. The sample comprised CD4+ T cells from PBMCs. These receptors all stem from a human donor with Susac syndrome.

This chain uses TRBV3-1 with TRBJ2-5; TRBD1 matches at 8 bases. V gave up 0 bases and J gave up 1 base; unmatched junction bases: 10. Germline V CDR1 and CDR2: LGHDT, YNNKEL (reference sequence). The CDR3 totals 18 residues. CDR3 in amino acids: CASSQDRSRGHPQETQYF. The CDR3 nucleotides read TGTGCCAGCAGCCAAGATCGGAGCAGGGGGCACCCCCAAGAGACCCAGTACTTC.

V gene TRBV3-1 combines with J gene TRBJ2-7, with TRBD1 as a possible D gene (6 bases). Germline CDR1 LGHDT, CDR2 YNNKEL (reference sequence). V lost 4 bases to trimming and J lost 6 bases, with 13 bases between them. This CDR3 is built from 13 residues. The DNA for the CDR3 is TGTGCCAGCAGCCGTGCAGGGGAATCCGAGCAGTACTTC. It encodes CASSRAGESEQYF.

The rearrangement joins TRBV2 to TRBJ1-6, with TRBD1 matching 7 bases. Unmatched junction bases numbered 6, after V lost 7 bases and J lost 9 bases. CDR1 and CDR2 from the germline V gene are SNHLY and FYNNEI. This CDR3 spans 13 amino acids. CDR3 in amino acids: CASKDRESSPLHF. DNA for the CDR3: TGTGCCAGCAAAGACAGGGAATCTTCACCCCTCCACTTT. Filled out from reference TRBV2 and TRBJ1-6, the complete variable domain reads EPEVTQTPSHQVTQMGQEVILRCVPISNHLYFYWYRQILGQKVEFLVSFYNNEISEKSEIFDDQFSVERPDGSNFTLKIRSTKLEDSAMYFCASKDRESSPLHFGNGTRLTVT.

The chain recombines TRBV4-2 with TRBJ1-5; no clear D gene. The CDR3 loop spans 14 amino acids. Germline V lookup: CDR1 LGHNA, CDR2 YNFKEQ. V was pared by 0 bases and J by 9 bases, with 12 bases between. The DNA for the CDR3 is TGTGCCAGCAGCCAAGATTCAGGCCTCGGGCCCCAGCATTTT. The encoded protein is CASSQDSGLGPQHF.

The J gene is TRBJ1-5, the V gene TRBV5-1; 7 bases are a match to TRBD1. The CDR3 extends over 14 amino acids. Trimming at V came to 0 bases and at J to 5 bases, leaving 2 bases not matched to a gene. Per the germline V gene, CDR1 is SGHRS and CDR2 is YFSETQ. The CDR3 protein is CASSLGDRDQPQHF. The CDR3 bases are TGCGCCAGCAGCTTGGGGGACAGAGATCAGCCCCAGCATTTT.

V and J are TRBV4-3 and TRBJ2-2; D is uncertain. V gave up 4 bases and J gave up 5 bases, with 5 bases separating them. Per the germline V gene, CDR1 is LGHNA and CDR2 is YSLEER. The CDR3 covers 12 residues. In DNA form, the CDR3 reads TGCGCCAGCAGCCGAGCTACCGGGGAGCTGTTTTTT. This codes for CASSRATGELFF.

The rearrangement links TRBV7-3 to TRBJ2-2, with D unresolved. The CDR3 covers 14 residues. Germline CDR1 reads SGHTA; CDR2 reads FQGTGA. The V end lost 1 base, the J end lost 5 bases, and 8 bases lay between the germline ends. The CDR3 bases are TGTGCCAGCAGCTTAAGAGCTCTAACCGGGGAGCTGTTTTTT. Translated: CASSLRALTGELFF.

The J gene is TRBJ2-7, the V gene TRBV4-3; 7 nucleotides line up with TRBD2. The junction had 7 bases not matched to a gene; V was cut back by 3 bases and J by 2 bases. The CDR3 extends over 15 amino acids. The V gene's germline CDR1 is LGHNA and CDR2 YSLEER. CDR3 region: CASSQRSAGAYEQYF. In nucleotides, the CDR3 is TGCGCCAGCAGCCAGAGGTCGGCGGGGGCCTACGAGCAGTACTTC.

This rearrangement joins TRBV29-1 to TRBJ1-1; D possibly corresponds to TRBD1 (6 bases). With 8 bases removed from V and 10 bases from J, the gap between germline ends came to 17 bases. CDR3 size: 11 residues. The germline gives CDR1 SQVTM, CDR2 ANQGSEA. CDR3 sequence: CSYSEGEGAFF. Written as DNA, the CDR3 is TGCAGCTACTCCGAGGGGGAAGGAGCTTTCTTT. The full variable domain, in which reference TRBV29-1 and TRBJ1-1 provide the parts outside the CDR3, is SAVISQKPSRDICQRGTSLTIQCQVDSQVTMMFWYRQQPGQSLTLIATANQGSEATYESGFVIDKFPISRPNLTFSTLTVSNMSPEDSSIYLCSYSEGEGAFFGQGTRLTVV.